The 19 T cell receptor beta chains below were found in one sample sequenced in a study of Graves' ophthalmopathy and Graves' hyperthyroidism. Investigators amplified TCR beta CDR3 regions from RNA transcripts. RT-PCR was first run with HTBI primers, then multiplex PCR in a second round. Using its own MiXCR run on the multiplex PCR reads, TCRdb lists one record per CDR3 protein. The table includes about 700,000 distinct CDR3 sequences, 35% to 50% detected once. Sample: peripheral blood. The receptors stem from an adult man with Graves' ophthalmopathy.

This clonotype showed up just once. The CDR3 bases are TGTGCCATCAGTGAGTTAGAGACAGGGGATGGCTACACCTTC. Translation: CAISELETGDGYTF. The V call is TRBV10-3, the J call TRBJ1-2, with 8 bases lining up with TRBD1. V lost 1 base and J lost 6; bases outside the gene matches: 4. This CDR3 has 14 amino acids. Germline values: CDR1 ENHRY, CDR2 SYGVKD.

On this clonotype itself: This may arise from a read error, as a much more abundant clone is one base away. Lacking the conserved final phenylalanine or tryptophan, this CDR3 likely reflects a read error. The CDR3 DNA sequence: TGTGCCAGCAGGCCCAGGGCCTACGAGCAGTACTCC. It codes for CASRPRAYEQYS. The J gene is TRBJ2-7, the V gene TRBV2; D is perhaps TRBD1 (5 bases). Germline lookup yields CDR1 SNHLY and CDR2 FYNNEI. Trimming stripped 6 bases from V and 2 bases from J, with 8 bases between. This CDR3 has 12 residues.

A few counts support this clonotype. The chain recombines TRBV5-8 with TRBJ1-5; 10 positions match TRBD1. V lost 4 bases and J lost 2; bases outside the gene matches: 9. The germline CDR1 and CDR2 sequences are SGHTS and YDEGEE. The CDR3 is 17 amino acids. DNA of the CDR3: TGTGCCAGCAGCCGCGGACAGGGGGATTACGGCAATCAGCCCCAGCATTTT. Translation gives CASSRGQGDYGNQPQHF.

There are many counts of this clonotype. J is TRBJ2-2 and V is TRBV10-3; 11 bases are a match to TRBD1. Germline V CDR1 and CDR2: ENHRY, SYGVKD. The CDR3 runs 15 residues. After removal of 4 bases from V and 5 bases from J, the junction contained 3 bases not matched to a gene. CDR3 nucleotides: TGTGCCATCAGTGGGGGACAGGGGGTGACCGGGGAGCTGTTTTTT. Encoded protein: CAISGGQGVTGELFF.

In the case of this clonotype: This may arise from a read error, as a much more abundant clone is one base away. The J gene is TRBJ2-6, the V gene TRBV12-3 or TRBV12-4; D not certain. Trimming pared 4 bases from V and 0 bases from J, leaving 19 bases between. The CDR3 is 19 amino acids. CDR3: CASSSGRAHLASGANVLTF. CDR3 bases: TGTGCCAGCAGTTCAGGCCGGGCACACTTAGCCTCTGGGGCCAACGTCCTGACTTTC.

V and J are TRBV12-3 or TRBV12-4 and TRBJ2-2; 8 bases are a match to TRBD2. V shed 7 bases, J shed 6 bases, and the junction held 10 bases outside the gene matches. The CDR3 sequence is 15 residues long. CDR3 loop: CASKARGLDSGELFF. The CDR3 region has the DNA TGTGCCAGCAAGGCCCGGGGACTAGATTCCGGGGAGCTGTTTTTT.

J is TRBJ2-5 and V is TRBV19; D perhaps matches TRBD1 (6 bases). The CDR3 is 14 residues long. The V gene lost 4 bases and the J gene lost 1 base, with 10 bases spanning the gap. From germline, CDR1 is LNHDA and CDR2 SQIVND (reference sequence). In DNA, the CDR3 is TGTGCCAGTAGTAAGCGGACAGCCCAAGAGACCCAGTACTTC. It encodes CASSKRTAQETQYF. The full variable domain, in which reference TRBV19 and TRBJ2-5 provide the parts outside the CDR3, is DGGITQSPKYLFRKEGQNVTLSCEQNLNHDAMYWYRQDPGQGLRLIYYSQIVNDFQKGDIAEGYSVSREKKESFPLTVTSAQKNPTAFYLCASSKRTAQETQYFGPGTRLLVL.

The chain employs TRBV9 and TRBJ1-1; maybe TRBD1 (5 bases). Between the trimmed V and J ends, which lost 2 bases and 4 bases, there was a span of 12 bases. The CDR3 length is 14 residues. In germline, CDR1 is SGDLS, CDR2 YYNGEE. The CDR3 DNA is TGTGCCAGCAGCGTTGGGGCAGCACGCACTGAAGCTTTCTTT. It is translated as CASSVGAARTEAFF.

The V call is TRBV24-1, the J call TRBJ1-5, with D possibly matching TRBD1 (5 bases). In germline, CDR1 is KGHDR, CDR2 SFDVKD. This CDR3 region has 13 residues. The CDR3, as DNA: TGTGCTGTCCCTCGGGACAGCAATCAGCCCCAGCATTTT. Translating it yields CAVPRDSNQPQHF.

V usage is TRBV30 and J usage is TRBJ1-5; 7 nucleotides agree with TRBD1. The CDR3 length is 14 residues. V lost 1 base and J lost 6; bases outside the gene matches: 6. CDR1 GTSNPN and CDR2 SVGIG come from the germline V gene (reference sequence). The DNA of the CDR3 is TGTGCCTGGAGTGGACAGGGCGGGGGTCAGCCCCAGCATTTT. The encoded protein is CAWSGQGGGQPQHF.

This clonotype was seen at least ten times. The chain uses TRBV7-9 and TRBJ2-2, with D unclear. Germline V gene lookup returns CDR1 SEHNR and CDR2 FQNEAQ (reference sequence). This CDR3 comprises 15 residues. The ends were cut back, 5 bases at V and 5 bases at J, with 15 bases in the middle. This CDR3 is CASSPLIAATGELFF. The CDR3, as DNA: TGTGCCAGCAGCCCATTGATTGCGGCTACCGGGGAGCTGTTTTTT.

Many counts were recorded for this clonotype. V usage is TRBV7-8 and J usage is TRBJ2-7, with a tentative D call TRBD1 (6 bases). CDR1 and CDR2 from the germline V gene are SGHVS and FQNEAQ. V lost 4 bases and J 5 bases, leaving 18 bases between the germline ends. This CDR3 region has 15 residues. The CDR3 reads CASSSYNREVDEQYF. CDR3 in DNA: TGTGCCAGCAGCTCATATAACAGGGAAGTGGACGAGCAGTACTTC. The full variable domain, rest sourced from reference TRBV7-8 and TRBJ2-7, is GAGVSQSPRYKVAKRGQDVALRCDPISGHVSLFWYQQALGQGPEFLTYFQNEAQLDKSGLPSDRFFAERPEGSVSTLKIQRTQQEDSAVYLCASSSYNREVDEQYFGPGTRLTVT.

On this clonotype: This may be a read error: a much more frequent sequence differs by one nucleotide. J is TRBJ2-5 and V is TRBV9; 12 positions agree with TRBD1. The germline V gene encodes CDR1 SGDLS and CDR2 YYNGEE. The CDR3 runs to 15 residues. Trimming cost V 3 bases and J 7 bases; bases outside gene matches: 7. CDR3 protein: CASSAGTGGRGTQYF. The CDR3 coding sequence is TGTGCCAGCAGCGCCGGGACAGGGGGCCGGGGGACCCAGTACTTC.

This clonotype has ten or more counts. In nucleotides, the CDR3 is TGTGCCACCGCCGGACAGGGCGTTGGTCAGCCCCAGCATTTT. Encoded protein: CATAGQGVGQPQHF. The gene calls are TRBV24-1 and TRBJ1-5; 8 nucleotides agree with TRBD1. After removal of 9 bases from V and 6 bases from J, the junction contained 9 bases not matched to a gene. The CDR3 is 14 amino acids. CDR1 KGHDR and CDR2 SFDVKD come from the germline V gene.

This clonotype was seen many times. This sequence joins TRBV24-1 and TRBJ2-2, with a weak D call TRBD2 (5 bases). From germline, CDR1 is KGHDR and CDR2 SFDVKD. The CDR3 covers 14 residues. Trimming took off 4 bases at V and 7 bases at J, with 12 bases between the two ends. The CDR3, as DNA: TGTGCCACCAGTGACCTGAGGGTGAACGGGGAGCTGTTTTTT. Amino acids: CATSDLRVNGELFF.

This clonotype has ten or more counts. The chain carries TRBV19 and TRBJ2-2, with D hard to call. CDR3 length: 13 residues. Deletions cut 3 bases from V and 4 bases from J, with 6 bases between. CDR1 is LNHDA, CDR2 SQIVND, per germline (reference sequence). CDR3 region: CASSISPTGELFF. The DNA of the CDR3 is TGTGCCAGTAGTATCAGTCCCACCGGGGAGCTGTTTTTT.

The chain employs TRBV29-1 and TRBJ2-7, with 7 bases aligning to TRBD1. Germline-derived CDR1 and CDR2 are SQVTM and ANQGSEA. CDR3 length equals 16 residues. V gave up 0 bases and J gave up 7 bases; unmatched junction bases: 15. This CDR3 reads CSVEERVEGALGEQYF. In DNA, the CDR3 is TGCAGCGTTGAAGAAAGGGTTGAGGGGGCCCTAGGGGAGCAGTACTTC.

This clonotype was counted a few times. This CDR3 reads CASSPRTGRAETQYF. CDR3 nucleotide sequence: TGTGCCAGCAGTCCCCGGACAGGGAGGGCGGAGACCCAGTACTTC. J is TRBJ2-5 and V is TRBV12-3 or TRBV12-4; tentatively, D is TRBD1 (8 bases). This CDR3 has 15 residues. With 5 bases removed from V and 5 bases from J, the gap between germline ends came to 18 bases.

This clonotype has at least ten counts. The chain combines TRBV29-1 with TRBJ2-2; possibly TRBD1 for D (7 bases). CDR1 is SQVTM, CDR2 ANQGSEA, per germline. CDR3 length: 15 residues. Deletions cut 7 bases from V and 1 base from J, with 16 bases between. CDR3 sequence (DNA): TGCAGCGCAGGGGGGCTAGCGAGGAACACCGGGGAGCTGTTTTTT. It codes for CSAGGLARNTGELFF.